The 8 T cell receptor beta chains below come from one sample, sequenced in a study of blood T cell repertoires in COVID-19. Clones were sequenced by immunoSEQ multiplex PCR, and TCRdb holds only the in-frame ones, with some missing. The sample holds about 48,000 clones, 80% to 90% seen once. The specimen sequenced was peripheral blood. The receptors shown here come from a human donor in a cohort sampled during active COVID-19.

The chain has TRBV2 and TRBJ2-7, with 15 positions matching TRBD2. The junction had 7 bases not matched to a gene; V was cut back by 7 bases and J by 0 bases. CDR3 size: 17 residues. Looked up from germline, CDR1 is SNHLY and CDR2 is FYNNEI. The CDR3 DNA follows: TGTGCCAGCAACCCCGGGACTAGCGGGAGGACCTCCTACGAGCAGTACTTC. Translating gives CASNPGTSGRTSYEQYF. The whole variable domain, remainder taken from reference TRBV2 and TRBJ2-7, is EPEVTQTPSHQVTQMGQEVILRCVPISNHLYFYWYRQILGQKVEFLVSFYNNEISEKSEIFDDQFSVERPDGSNFTLKIRSTKLEDSAMYFCASNPGTSGRTSYEQYFGPGTRLTVT.

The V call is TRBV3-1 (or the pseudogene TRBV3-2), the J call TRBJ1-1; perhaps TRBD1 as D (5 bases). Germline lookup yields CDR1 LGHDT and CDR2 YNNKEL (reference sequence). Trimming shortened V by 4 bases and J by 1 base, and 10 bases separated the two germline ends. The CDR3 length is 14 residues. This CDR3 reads CASSRVDRNTEAFF. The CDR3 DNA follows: TGTGCCAGCAGCCGAGTAGACAGGAACACTGAAGCTTTCTTT.

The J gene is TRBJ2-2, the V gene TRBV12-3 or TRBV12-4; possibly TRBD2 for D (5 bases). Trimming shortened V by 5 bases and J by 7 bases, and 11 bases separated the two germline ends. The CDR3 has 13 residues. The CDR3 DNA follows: TGTGCCAGCAGTCCGCTAGCAAACGGGGAGCTGTTTTTT. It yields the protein CASSPLANGELFF.

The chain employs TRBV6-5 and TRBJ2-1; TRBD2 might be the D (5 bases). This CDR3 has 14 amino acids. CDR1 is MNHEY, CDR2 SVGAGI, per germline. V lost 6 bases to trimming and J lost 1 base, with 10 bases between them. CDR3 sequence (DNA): TGTGCCAGCAGGCGAGCGGTTTCCTACAATGAGCAGTTCTTC. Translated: CASRRAVSYNEQFF.

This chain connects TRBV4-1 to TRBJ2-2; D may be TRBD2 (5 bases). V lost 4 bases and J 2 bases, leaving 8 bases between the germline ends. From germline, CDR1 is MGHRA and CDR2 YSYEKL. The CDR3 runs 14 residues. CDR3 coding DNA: TGCGCCAGCAGCCCGAGGACTAACACCGGGGAGCTGTTTTTT. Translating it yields CASSPRTNTGELFF.

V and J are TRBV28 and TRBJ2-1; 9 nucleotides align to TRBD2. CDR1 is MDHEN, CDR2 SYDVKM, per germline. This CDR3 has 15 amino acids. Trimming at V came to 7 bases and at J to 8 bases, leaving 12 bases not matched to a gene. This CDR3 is CASTPAASGVYEQFF. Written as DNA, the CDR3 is TGTGCCAGCACCCCGGCGGCTAGCGGGGTTTATGAGCAGTTCTTC.

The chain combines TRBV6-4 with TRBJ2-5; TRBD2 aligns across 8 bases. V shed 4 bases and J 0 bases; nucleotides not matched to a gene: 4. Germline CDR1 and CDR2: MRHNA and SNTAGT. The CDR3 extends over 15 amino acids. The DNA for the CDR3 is TGTGCCAGCAGTGTCTCAGCGGGGGACCAAGAGACCCAGTACTTC. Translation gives CASSVSAGDQETQYF.

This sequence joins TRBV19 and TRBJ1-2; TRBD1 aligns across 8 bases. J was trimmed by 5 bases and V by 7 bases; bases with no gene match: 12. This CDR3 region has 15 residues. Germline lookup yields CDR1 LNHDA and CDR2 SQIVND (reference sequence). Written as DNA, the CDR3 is TGTGCCAGTATCCCAGCCGCTCGACAGGGGTATGGCTACACCTTC. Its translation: CASIPAARQGYGYTF.